This entry lists 20 T cell receptor beta chains sequenced from one sample in a study of neurological immune-mediated disorders. TCRdb analysed the 5' RACE reads with MiXCR anew, one entry per CDR3 protein. The sample carries 72,000 or so distinct CDR3 sequences, 17% recorded once. What was sequenced was PBMCs. These receptors all stem from a woman aged 35 to 49 in good health.

This clonotype has ten or more counts. The chain carries TRBV5-1 and TRBJ2-1; 11 bases align to TRBD1. After removal of 4 bases from V and 6 bases from J, the junction contained 6 bases not matched to a gene. There are 15 residues in the CDR3. Germline values: CDR1 SGHRS, CDR2 YFSETQ. CDR3 DNA sequence: TGCGCCAGCAGCCGGAGGGACAGGGGGGTCAATGAGCAGTTCTTC. It encodes CASSRRDRGVNEQFF.

This clonotype was detected ten times or more. J is TRBJ1-4 and V is TRBV20-1; D ambiguous. With 1 base removed from V and 8 bases from J, the gap between germline ends came to 11 bases. CDR3 length: 13 amino acids. CDR1 DFQATT and CDR2 SNEGSKA come from the germline V gene (reference sequence). CDR3 loop: CSARVLEKEKLFF. DNA of the CDR3: TGCAGTGCTAGAGTGTTGGAGAAGGAAAAACTGTTTTTT.

This clonotype was seen ten or more times. The rearrangement joins TRBV7-3 to TRBJ2-2, with 8 nucleotides matching TRBD2. The CDR3 runs 16 residues. V was pared by 2 bases and J by 4 bases, with 6 bases of the junction left unmatched. Germline CDR1 is SGHTA and CDR2 is FQGTGA. In DNA, the CDR3 is TGTGCCAGCAGCTTACGGGGGGGCTTGGGCACCGGGGAGCTGTTTTTT. Encoded protein: CASSLRGGLGTGELFF.

This clonotype was recorded at least ten times. V is TRBV18 and J is TRBJ2-2; TRBD2 matches at 8 bases. The CDR3 spans 18 residues. Germline V gives CDR1 KGHSH, CDR2 LQKENI. Losses at the gene ends were 2 bases for V and 1 base for J; bases not matched to a gene: 9. The CDR3: CASSPNSLLAGNTGELFF. The CDR3 region has the DNA TGTGCCAGCTCACCAAATTCGCTTCTAGCGGGGAACACCGGGGAGCTGTTTTTT.

This clonotype came up many times. The chain links TRBV20-1 to TRBJ2-7; D is uncertain. The germline V and J ends were trimmed by 0 bases and 5 bases, with 17 bases remaining between them. Germline V gene sequence: CDR1 DFQATT, CDR2 SNEGSKA (reference sequence). This CDR3 is built from 15 residues. The CDR3 region is CSAREPNPLYDEQYF. CDR3 nucleotides: TGCAGTGCTAGAGAGCCAAACCCACTTTACGACGAGCAGTACTTC.

In the case of this clonotype: A single base separates this from a much larger clone, so it may be a read error. The chain combines TRBV5-1 with TRBJ2-3; D tentatively fits TRBD1 or TRBD2 (5 bases each). Trimming stripped 4 bases from V and 6 bases from J, with 18 bases between. This CDR3 is 15 amino acids long. In germline, CDR1 is SGHRS, CDR2 YFSETQ. CDR3: CASSKERWGIDTQYF. As DNA, the CDR3 is TGCGCCAGCAGCAAGGAGCGGTGGGGCATTGATACGCAGTATTTT.

The chain combines TRBV9 with TRBJ1-6; D not resolved. There are 13 residues in the CDR3. Deletions cut 6 bases from V and 4 bases from J, with 8 bases between. CDR1 SGDLS and CDR2 YYNGEE come from the germline V gene. CDR3 DNA: TGTGCCAGCACGCGGGATTATAATTCACCCCTCCACTTT. Translation gives CASTRDYNSPLHF.

In its sample, this clonotype was seen many times. The CDR3 region has the DNA TGTGCCAGCAGCCAAGATTCATCGGGGGGGCGGGGCGGGGAGCTGTTTTTT. Protein: CASSQDSSGGRGGELFF. This chain joins TRBV4-2 and TRBJ2-2, with 8 bases matching TRBD2. The CDR3 is made up of 17 amino acids. The germline V gene has CDR1 LGHNA and CDR2 YNFKEQ. The trim removed 0 bases at V and 7 bases at J, leaving 10 bases unmatched.

This clonotype occurred many times. The chain employs TRBV9 and TRBJ1-2; perhaps TRBD1 as D (5 bases). Germline V gene data show CDR1 as SGDLS and CDR2 as YYNGEE. This CDR3 comprises 14 residues. V was shortened by 2 bases and J by 2 bases, with 10 bases between the two germline ends. CDR3 nucleotide sequence: TGTGCCAGCAGCGTCGGACATACCAACTATGGCTACACCTTC. As protein: CASSVGHTNYGYTF. The whole variable domain, remainder taken from reference TRBV9 and TRBJ1-2, is DSGVTQTPKHLITATGQRVTLRCSPRSGDLSVYWYQQSLDQGLQFLIQYYNGEERAKGNILERFSAQQFPDLHSELNLSSLELGDSALYFCASSVGHTNYGYTFGSGTRLTVV.

The V gene is TRBV2, the J gene TRBJ2-7; D gene unclear. This CDR3 is built from 12 residues. The V gene lost 6 bases and the J gene lost 4 bases, with 10 bases spanning the gap. Germline assignment: CDR1 SNHLY and CDR2 FYNNEI. The CDR3 loop reads CASRLPMYEQYF. For the CDR3, the DNA is TGTGCCAGCAGGTTACCTATGTACGAGCAGTACTTC.

J is TRBJ2-1 and V is TRBV28, with D unresolved. The CDR3 sequence is 14 residues long. The V and J ends lost 2 bases and 6 bases respectively, with 11 bases between them. CDR1 is MDHEN and CDR2 is SYDVKM in the germline V gene. In nucleotides, the CDR3 is TGTGCCAGCAGTTTACCGCGCGGTTCCAATGAGCAGTTCTTC. It codes for CASSLPRGSNEQFF.

This clonotype has at least ten counts. The chain recombines TRBV5-1 with TRBJ2-7; TRBD2 aligns across 8 bases. V lost 5 bases to trimming and J lost 5 bases; unmatched junction nucleotides: 3. Germline V gene data show CDR1 as SGHRS and CDR2 as YFSETQ. CDR3 size: 12 residues. The CDR3 spells CASSFGGDEQYF. The CDR3 coding sequence is TGCGCCAGCAGTTTCGGGGGGGACGAGCAGTACTTC. The variable domain in full, completed from reference TRBV5-1 and TRBJ2-7, reads KAGVTQTPRYLIKTRGQQVTLSCSPISGHRSVSWYQQTPGQGLQFLFEYFSETQRNKGNFPGRFSGRQFSNSRSEMNVSTLELGDSALYLCASSFGGDEQYFGPGTRLTVT.

This clonotype came up many times. The V call is TRBV7-2, the J call TRBJ2-5; D not resolved. The germline gives CDR1 SGHTA, CDR2 FQGNSA. The ends were cut back, 5 bases at V and 2 bases at J, with 9 bases in the middle. CDR3 length: 13 residues. Here the CDR3 reads CASSQGQQETQYF. In DNA, the CDR3 is TGTGCCAGCAGCCAAGGGCAACAAGAGACCCAGTACTTC.

The chain employs TRBV19 and TRBJ2-1; 13 bases fit TRBD2. The CDR3 extends over 14 amino acids. Germline assignment: CDR1 LNHDA and CDR2 SQIVND (reference sequence). V shed 9 bases and J 7 bases; nucleotides not matched to a gene: 6. The CDR3 coding sequence is TGTGCCAGCAAGACTAGCGGGGGGAAAAATGAGCAGTTCTTC. Amino acids: CASKTSGGKNEQFF.

This clonotype appeared many times. The rearrangement joins TRBV20-1 to TRBJ2-3; no firm D call. The CDR3 sequence is 14 residues long. V was pared by 2 bases and J by 3 bases, with 12 bases between. Germline CDR1 reads DFQATT; CDR2 reads SNEGSKA (reference sequence). CDR3 sequence (DNA): TGCAGTGCTAGACCCCCCGGAATTACAGATACGCAGTATTTT. As protein: CSARPPGITDTQYF.

This rearrangement joins TRBV24-1 to TRBJ2-1; the D is unclear. The CDR3 is made up of 15 amino acids. CDR1 KGHDR and CDR2 SFDVKD come from the germline V gene. V was shortened by 4 bases and J by 0 bases, with 9 bases between the two germline ends. In DNA, the CDR3 is TGTGCCACCAGTGAGGGGTTCGCCTCCTACAATGAGCAGTTCTTC. Its translation: CATSEGFASYNEQFF.

There are many counts of this clonotype. This chain uses TRBV5-1 with TRBJ2-1; D uncertain. V lost 0 bases and J lost 10, with 11 bases in between. CDR1 and CDR2 from the germline V gene are SGHRS and YFSETQ. This CDR3 has 13 amino acids. DNA for the CDR3: TGCGCCAGCAGCTTGGAGAGCCCCAAAGAGCAGTTCTTC. It encodes CASSLESPKEQFF.

Notes on this clonotype: A much bigger clone sits one base away, suggesting this may be a read error. The chain couples TRBV18 to TRBJ2-5; D gene ambiguous. The CDR3 has 12 residues. CDR1 is KGHSH and CDR2 is LQKENI in the germline V gene. The CDR3 spells CAISPLQETQYF. Here the CDR3 DNA reads TGTGCCATCTCACCCCTACAAGAGACCCAGTACTTC.

This clonotype has a count of ten or more. The gene calls are TRBV6-5 and TRBJ2-3, with D possibly being TRBD2 (5 bases). The V gene lost 4 bases and the J gene lost 0 bases, with 14 bases spanning the gap. This CDR3 comprises 16 residues. CDR1 and CDR2 (germline): MNHEY, SVGAGI. This CDR3 is CASSSGKLTSTDTQYF. CDR3 in DNA: TGTGCCAGCAGTTCGGGAAAGTTAACTAGCACAGATACGCAGTATTTT.

This clonotype has ten or more counts. The rearrangement joins TRBV20-1 to TRBJ2-1, with 10 bases aligning to TRBD2. This CDR3 region has 15 residues. The J segment lost 6 bases and the V segment lost 3 bases, leaving 8 bases of the junction unmatched. Germline lookup yields CDR1 DFQATT and CDR2 SNEGSKA (reference sequence). The CDR3 bases are TGCAGTGCTAGTTGGCCTAGCGGGGGTCGCAATGAGCAGTTCTTC. Protein sequence: CSASWPSGGRNEQFF.